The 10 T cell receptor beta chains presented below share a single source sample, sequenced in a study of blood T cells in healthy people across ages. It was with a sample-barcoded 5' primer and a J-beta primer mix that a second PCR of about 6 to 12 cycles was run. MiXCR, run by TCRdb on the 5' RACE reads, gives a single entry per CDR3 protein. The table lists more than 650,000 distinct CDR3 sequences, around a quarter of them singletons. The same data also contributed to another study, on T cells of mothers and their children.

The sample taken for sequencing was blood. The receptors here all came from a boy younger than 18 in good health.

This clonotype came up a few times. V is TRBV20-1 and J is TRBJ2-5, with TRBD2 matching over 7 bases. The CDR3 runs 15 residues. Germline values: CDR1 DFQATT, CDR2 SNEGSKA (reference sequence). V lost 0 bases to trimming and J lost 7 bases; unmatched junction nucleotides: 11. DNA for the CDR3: TGCAGTGCTAGAGATGGGAGGGCTAGCGGCGGGACCCAGTACTTC. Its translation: CSARDGRASGGTQYF.

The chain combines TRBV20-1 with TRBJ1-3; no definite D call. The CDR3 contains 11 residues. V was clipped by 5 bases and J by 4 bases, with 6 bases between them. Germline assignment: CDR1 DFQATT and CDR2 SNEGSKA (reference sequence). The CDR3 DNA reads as TGCAGTGCTCAGACCGGAAACACCATATATTTT. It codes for CSAQTGNTIYF.

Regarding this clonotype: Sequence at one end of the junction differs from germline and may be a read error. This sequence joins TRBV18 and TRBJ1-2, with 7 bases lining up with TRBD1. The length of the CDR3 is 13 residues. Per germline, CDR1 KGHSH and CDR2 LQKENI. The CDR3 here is CASPPDTGVGYTF. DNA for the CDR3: TGTGCCAGCCCACCAGATACAGGGGTCGGCTACACCTTC.

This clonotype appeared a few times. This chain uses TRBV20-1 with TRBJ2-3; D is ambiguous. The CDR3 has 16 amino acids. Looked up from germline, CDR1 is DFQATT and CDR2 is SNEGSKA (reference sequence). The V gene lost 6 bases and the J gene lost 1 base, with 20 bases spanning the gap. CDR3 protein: CSATLNYHVGTDTQYF. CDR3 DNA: TGCAGTGCCACACTGAATTACCACGTGGGCACAGATACGCAGTATTTT.

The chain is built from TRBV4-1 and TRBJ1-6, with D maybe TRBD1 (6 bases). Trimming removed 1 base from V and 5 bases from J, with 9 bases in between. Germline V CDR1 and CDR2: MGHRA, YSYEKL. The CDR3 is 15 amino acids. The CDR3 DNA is TGCGCCAGCAGCCAAGTCGGACAGAATAATTCACCCCTCCACTTT. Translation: CASSQVGQNNSPLHF.

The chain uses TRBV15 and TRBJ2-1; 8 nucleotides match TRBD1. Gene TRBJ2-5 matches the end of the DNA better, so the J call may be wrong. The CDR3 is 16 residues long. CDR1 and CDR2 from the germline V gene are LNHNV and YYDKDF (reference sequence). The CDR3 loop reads CATSRSRTGPRETQYF. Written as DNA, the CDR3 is TGTGCCACCAGCAGATCCAGGACAGGGCCGAGGGAGACCCAGTACTTC.

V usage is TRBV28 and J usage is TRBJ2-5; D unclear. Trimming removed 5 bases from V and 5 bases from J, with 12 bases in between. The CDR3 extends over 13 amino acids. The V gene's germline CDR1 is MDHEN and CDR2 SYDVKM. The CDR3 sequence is CASSHLVGETQYF. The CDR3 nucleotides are TGTGCCAGCAGTCACCTGGTCGGGGAGACCCAGTACTTC.

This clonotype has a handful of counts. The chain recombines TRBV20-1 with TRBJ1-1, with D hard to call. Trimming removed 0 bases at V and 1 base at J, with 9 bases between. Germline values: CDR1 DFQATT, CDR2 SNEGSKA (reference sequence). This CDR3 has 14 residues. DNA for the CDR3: TGCAGTGCTAGAGAGCCCAACCGGAACACTGAAGCTTTCTTT. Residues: CSAREPNRNTEAFF.

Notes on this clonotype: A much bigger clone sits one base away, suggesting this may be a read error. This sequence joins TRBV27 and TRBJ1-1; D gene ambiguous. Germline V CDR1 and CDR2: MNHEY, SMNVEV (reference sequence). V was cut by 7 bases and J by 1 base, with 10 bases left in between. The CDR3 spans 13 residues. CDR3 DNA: TGTGCCAGCACTCCACGGCCGAACACTGAAGCTTTCTTT. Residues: CASTPRPNTEAFF.

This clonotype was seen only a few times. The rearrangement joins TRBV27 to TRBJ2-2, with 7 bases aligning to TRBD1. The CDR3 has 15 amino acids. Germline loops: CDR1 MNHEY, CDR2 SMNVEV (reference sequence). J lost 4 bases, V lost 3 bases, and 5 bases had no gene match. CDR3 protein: CASSFKGASTGELFF. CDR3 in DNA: TGTGCCAGCAGTTTCAAGGGGGCGAGCACCGGGGAGCTGTTTTTT.